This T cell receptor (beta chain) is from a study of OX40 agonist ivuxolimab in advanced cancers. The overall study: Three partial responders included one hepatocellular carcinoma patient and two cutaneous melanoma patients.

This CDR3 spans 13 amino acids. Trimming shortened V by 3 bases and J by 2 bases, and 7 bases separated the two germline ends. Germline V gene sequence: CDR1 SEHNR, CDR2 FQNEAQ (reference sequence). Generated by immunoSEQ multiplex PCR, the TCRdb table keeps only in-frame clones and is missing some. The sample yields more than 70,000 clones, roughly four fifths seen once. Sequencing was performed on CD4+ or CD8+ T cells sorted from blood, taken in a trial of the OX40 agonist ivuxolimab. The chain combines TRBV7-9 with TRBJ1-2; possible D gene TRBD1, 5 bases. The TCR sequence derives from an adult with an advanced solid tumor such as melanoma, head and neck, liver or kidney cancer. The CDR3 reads CASSFAGNYGYTF. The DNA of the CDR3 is TGTGCCAGCAGCTTCGCAGGGAACTATGGCTACACCTTC. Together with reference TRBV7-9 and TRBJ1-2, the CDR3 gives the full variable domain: DTGVSQNPRHKITKRGQNVTFRCDPISEHNRLYWYRQTLGQGPEFLTYFQNEAQLEKSRLLSDRFSAERPKGSFSTLEIQRTEQGDSAMYLCASSFAGNYGYTFGSGTRLTVV.